The 23 T cell receptor beta chains below all came from one sample that was sequenced in a study of blood T cell repertoires in COVID-19 (dated by TCRdb to 2020 to 2022). Library preparation was by the immunoSEQ multiplex PCR assay. TCRdb mirrors the immuneACCESS table, restricted to in-frame sequences. Some clones are absent from its copies; in checked studies, under half trace to an unresolved V gene, and the reason for the others is unknown. This sample is represented by some 70,000 clones; 70% to 90% of them were singletons. The ten top clones hold approximately 6.4% of the sample. Sequenced input: peripheral blood. Every receptor here comes from a woman between 65 and 79 years old with acute or convalescent COVID-19.

The chain joins TRBV19 to TRBJ1-2; the match to TRBD1 covers 8 bases. Germline V lookup: CDR1 LNHDA, CDR2 SQIVND (reference sequence). The ends lost 5 bases at V and 2 bases at J; junction bases unmatched: 7. The CDR3 contains 15 residues. DNA for the CDR3: TGTGCCAGTAGTGCCTGGGACAGGCTGAACTATGGCTACACCTTC. Encoded protein: CASSAWDRLNYGYTF.

V is TRBV2 and J is TRBJ2-3; 13 nucleotides line up with TRBD2. This CDR3 contains 14 residues. Germline V gene sequence: CDR1 SNHLY, CDR2 FYNNEI. Trimming took 5 bases from V and 9 from J; bases not matched to a gene: 5. The CDR3 DNA reads as TGTGCCAGCAGTTCCGGGACTAGCGGGACCACGCAGTATTTT. This codes for CASSSGTSGTTQYF.

J is TRBJ1-6 and V is TRBV11-2, with a tentative D call TRBD1 (5 bases). V gave up 5 bases and J gave up 12 bases, with 11 bases separating them. Germline loops: CDR1 SGHAT, CDR2 FQNNGV. The CDR3 is made up of 12 amino acids. The CDR3: CASSPEGQPLHF. DNA for the CDR3: TGTGCCAGCAGCCCTGAAGGACAACCCCTCCACTTT.

The count of this clone is one. The rearrangement joins TRBV7-6 to TRBJ2-7, with D perhaps TRBD1 (5 bases). V lost 5 bases and J 2 bases, leaving 10 bases between the germline ends. The CDR3 sequence is 13 residues long. The germline CDR1 and CDR2 sequences are SGHVS and FNYEAQ. CDR3: CASSKTGAYEQYF. The CDR3 DNA is TGTGCCAGCAGCAAAACAGGAGCCTACGAGCAGTACTTC. Based on the CDR3 plus reference TRBV7-6 and TRBJ2-7, the full variable domain is GAGVSQSPRYKVTKRGQDVALRCDPISGHVSLYWYRQALGQGPEFLTYFNYEAQQDKSGLPNDRFSAERPEGSISTLTIQRTEQRDSAMYRCASSKTGAYEQYFGPGTRLTVT.

The V call is TRBV19, the J call TRBJ1-1; TRBD1 matches at 7 bases. CDR3 size: 14 residues. Germline V lookup: CDR1 LNHDA, CDR2 SQIVND (reference sequence). Trimming removed 4 bases from V and 1 base from J; junction bases left unmatched: 3. Written as DNA, the CDR3 is TGTGCCAGTAGTACGACAGGGACGAACACTGAAGCTTTCTTT. Its translation is CASSTTGTNTEAFF.

This clone was recorded only once. The V call is TRBV28, the J call TRBJ2-7; D is ambiguous. Germline V gives CDR1 MDHEN, CDR2 SYDVKM. This CDR3 spans 12 amino acids. V was clipped by 3 bases and J by 3 bases, with 6 bases between them. The CDR3 DNA follows: TGTGCCAGCAGTTTGGCAGGCTACGAGCAGTACTTC. Translating gives CASSLAGYEQYF.

This clone appeared a few times. The chain carries TRBV7-9 and TRBJ2-5; D is perhaps TRBD2 (7 bases). The V end was cut by 4 bases, the J end by 1 base, with 13 bases between. Per germline, CDR1 SEHNR and CDR2 FQNEAQ (reference sequence). This CDR3 is built from 15 residues. The CDR3 sequence: CASSYGGPAQETQYF. The CDR3 region has the DNA TGTGCCAGCAGCTACGGGGGGCCGGCCCAAGAGACCCAGTACTTC.

The J gene is TRBJ1-2, the V gene TRBV29-1, with D perhaps matching TRBD1 (6 bases). CDR1 SQVTM and CDR2 ANQGSEA come from the germline V gene. This CDR3 has 14 residues. Trimming shortened V by 4 bases and J by 6 bases, and 18 bases separated the two germline ends. Written as DNA, the CDR3 is TGCAGCGTTGGTCAGGGGAGCGTGTTTGATGGCTACACCTTC. It yields the protein CSVGQGSVFDGYTF.

The chain uses TRBV5-5 and TRBJ2-5; possible D gene TRBD2, 7 bases. Germline values: CDR1 SGHKS, CDR2 YYEKEE (reference sequence). Trimming shortened V by 6 bases and J by 5 bases, and 20 bases separated the two germline ends. The CDR3 consists of 15 residues. CDR3 in amino acids: CASTRGGDYGETQYF. Here the CDR3 DNA reads TGTGCCAGCACCCGAGGGGGGGACTATGGTGAGACCCAGTACTTC.

The chain's CDR3 is CASSSDPAGSPLHF. The CDR3 nucleotides are TGTGCCAGCAGCTCGGATCCCGCAGGGTCACCCCTCCACTTT. This chain joins TRBV9 and TRBJ1-6, with D maybe TRBD1 (5 bases). The germline V and J ends were trimmed by 4 bases and 10 bases, with 15 bases remaining between them. This CDR3 has 14 residues. Germline assignment: CDR1 SGDLS and CDR2 YYNGEE.

In its sample, this clone was seen a few times. The chain is built from TRBV19 and TRBJ2-7; D remains ambiguous. Trimming took 5 bases from V and 3 from J, leaving 11 bases between them. There are 13 residues in the CDR3. Per the germline V gene, CDR1 is LNHDA and CDR2 is SQIVND (reference sequence). The CDR3 bases are TGTGCCAGTAGTTTCGGGTCTGGCTACGAGCAGTACTTC. Its translation: CASSFGSGYEQYF. Combining the CDR3 with reference TRBV19 and TRBJ2-7 gives the whole variable domain DGGITQSPKYLFRKEGQNVTLSCEQNLNHDAMYWYRQDPGQGLRLIYYSQIVNDFQKGDIAEGYSVSREKKESFPLTVTSAQKNPTAFYLCASSFGSGYEQYFGPGTRLTVT.

The rearrangement joins TRBV6-1 to TRBJ2-1; tentative D call: TRBD1 (5 bases). Germline V gene lookup returns CDR1 MNHNS and CDR2 SASEGT. The CDR3 runs 15 residues. Deletions cut 0 bases from V and 7 bases from J, with 13 bases between. The chain's CDR3 is CASSEAQQGRNEQFF. The DNA of the CDR3 is TGTGCCAGCAGTGAAGCCCAGCAGGGAAGGAATGAGCAGTTCTTC.

In regard to this clone: Other nucleotide sequences from this sample produce the same CDR3. This rearrangement joins TRBV28 to TRBJ1-3; D possibly corresponds to TRBD1 (6 bases). The germline CDR1 and CDR2 sequences are MDHEN and SYDVKM. The CDR3 extends over 14 amino acids. V lost 6 bases, J lost 0 bases, and 9 bases lay in between. As DNA, the CDR3 is TGTGCCAGCAGCCAAGGGGGCTCTGGAAACACCATATATTTT. Translation gives CASSQGGSGNTIYF.

The sample holds one count of this clone. In DNA form, the CDR3 reads TGTGCCACCAGTGAAAGGTACACAGATCAGCCCCAGCATTTT. This gives the protein CATSERYTDQPQHF. This chain connects TRBV24-1 to TRBJ1-5; no firm D call. With 4 bases removed from V and 5 bases from J, the gap between germline ends came to 11 bases. Germline CDR1 is KGHDR and CDR2 is SFDVKD. The CDR3 totals 14 residues.

The V call is TRBV4-3, the J call TRBJ2-1, with 10 bases matching TRBD2. V lost 3 bases and J lost 4; bases outside the gene matches: 6. This CDR3 contains 16 residues. The germline CDR1 and CDR2 sequences are LGHNA and YSLEER. The DNA for the CDR3 is TGCGCCAGCAGCCAGGTGACTAGCGGGCCTTACAATGAGCAGTTCTTC. It translates to CASSQVTSGPYNEQFF.

The chain is built from TRBV5-1 and TRBJ2-7; 7 bases fit TRBD2. The V segment lost 2 bases and the J segment 1 base; nucleotides outside the gene matches: 3. The CDR3 loop spans 14 amino acids. Germline-derived CDR1 and CDR2 are SGHRS and YFSETQ. CDR3 in amino acids: CASSLAGSSYEQYF. For the CDR3, the DNA is TGCGCCAGCAGCTTAGCGGGATCTTCCTACGAGCAGTACTTC. Full variable domain (outside the CDR3, taken from reference TRBV5-1 and TRBJ2-7): KAGVTQTPRYLIKTRGQQVTLSCSPISGHRSVSWYQQTPGQGLQFLFEYFSETQRNKGNFPGRFSGRQFSNSRSEMNVSTLELGDSALYLCASSLAGSSYEQYFGPGTRLTVT.

The genes are TRBV9 and TRBJ1-1, with a weak D call TRBD1 (5 bases). The length of the CDR3 is 15 residues. The germline CDR1 and CDR2 sequences are SGDLS and YYNGEE. Trimming took 0 bases from V and 1 from J, leaving 10 bases between them. The CDR3 protein is CASSVGQSENTEAFF. The CDR3, as DNA: TGTGCCAGCAGCGTAGGACAGTCGGAGAACACTGAAGCTTTCTTT.

The chain uses TRBV28 and TRBJ2-5; D is possibly TRBD2 (6 bases). Trimming took 5 bases from V and 1 from J, leaving 11 bases between them. The germline V gene has CDR1 MDHEN and CDR2 SYDVKM. The CDR3 runs to 14 residues. The CDR3: CASSIRDFQETQYF. The CDR3 region has the DNA TGTGCCAGCAGTATACGGGACTTCCAAGAGACCCAGTACTTC.

V usage is TRBV5-1 and J usage is TRBJ1-6, with a weak D call TRBD1 (6 bases). Trimming pared 1 base from V and 10 bases from J, leaving 12 bases between. The CDR3 totals 14 residues. Germline lookup yields CDR1 SGHRS and CDR2 YFSETQ. The CDR3 loop reads CASSLSSGESPLHF. CDR3 bases: TGCGCCAGCAGCTTGTCCTCAGGGGAATCACCCCTCCACTTT.

This clone was seen just once. J is TRBJ1-2 and V is TRBV18; 7 bases line up with TRBD1. There are 14 residues in the CDR3. V lost 3 bases and J lost 2; bases outside the gene matches: 3. Per germline, CDR1 KGHSH and CDR2 LQKENI. The CDR3 DNA is TGTGCCAGCTCACCGGGACAGATGAACTATGGCTACACCTTC. Encoded protein: CASSPGQMNYGYTF.

V gene TRBV15 combines with J gene TRBJ2-5, with a tentative D call TRBD1 (5 bases). Trimming shortened V by 8 bases and J by 4 bases, and 17 bases separated the two germline ends. CDR3 length: 14 amino acids. Germline lookup yields CDR1 LNHNV and CDR2 YYDKDF (reference sequence). In DNA form, the CDR3 reads TGTGCCACCGGTACAGGAAGAGGTGGAGAGACCCAGTACTTC. Protein sequence: CATGTGRGGETQYF.

This sequence joins TRBV19 and TRBJ2-1, with TRBD2 identical over 12 bases. Germline V gene lookup returns CDR1 LNHDA and CDR2 SQIVND (reference sequence). The junction had 10 bases not matched to a gene; V was cut back by 10 bases and J by 0 bases. The CDR3 is 17 residues long. The CDR3 loop reads CANPQTSGGISYNEQFF. The DNA of the CDR3 is TGTGCCAACCCCCAGACTAGCGGGGGAATCTCCTACAATGAGCAGTTCTTC.

The gene calls are TRBV3-1 (or the pseudogene TRBV3-2) and TRBJ2-7; 12 bases match TRBD2. J was trimmed by 0 bases and V by 5 bases; bases with no gene match: 8. Germline V gives CDR1 LGHDT, CDR2 YNNKEL (reference sequence). The CDR3 consists of 17 residues. The CDR3 spells CASSKGLAGPTSYEQYF. The CDR3 DNA follows: TGTGCCAGCAGCAAGGGACTAGCGGGTCCTACCTCCTACGAGCAGTACTTC.